This T cell receptor (beta chain) was captured in a study of blood T cells in healthy people across ages. Overall study results and limits: Estimates based on one million T cells were treated as lower bounds.

V was trimmed by 8 bases and J by 1 base, leaving 12 bases between them. This CDR3 contains 13 residues. The germline V gene has CDR1 SGHKS and CDR2 YYEKEE (reference sequence). Together with a sample-barcoded 5' primer, a J-beta primer mix was included in a second PCR lasting roughly 7 to 11 cycles. TCRdb ran MiXCR on the 5' RACE reads and lists one entry per CDR3 protein. The sample consists of approximately 960,000 distinct CDR3 sequences, approximately 32% of them appearing once. For this clonotype: Its specificity is unknown.

This sample also belongs to another study, concerning T cells of mothers and their children.

The chain has TRBV5-5 and TRBJ1-1; no definite D call. This TCR derives from a woman aged 35 to 49 in good health. Input material: blood. CDR3: CASSPFPNTEAFF. CDR3 nucleotide sequence: TGTGCCAGTAGTCCCTTTCCGAACACTGAAGCTTTCTTT. Looking up the rest from reference TRBV5-5 and TRBJ1-1 gives the full variable domain: DAGVTQSPTHLIKTRGQQVTLRCSPISGHKSVSWYQQVLGQGPQFIFQYYEKEERGRGNFPDRFSARQFPNYSSELNVNALLLGDSALYLCASSPFPNTEAFFGQGTRLTVV.